The 10 T cell receptor beta chains presented below share a single source sample, sequenced in a study of Ad26.COV2.S vaccination and SARS-CoV-2 variants. Profiled with immunoSEQ multiplex PCR; TCRdb holds only in-frame clones, not every one. The sample lists more than 300,000 clones; about 89% were seen once. Documented treatment: about 20 received Ad26.COV2.S at low or high dose, single or two shots; roughly five received placebo; per-sample allocation not given. Samples came from day 63 after the first vaccine or placebo injection. Material: peripheral blood, obtained in a trial of Ad26.COV2.S vaccine versus placebo. The origin of the receptors is a person between 18 and 65 years old who received the Ad26.COV2.S COVID-19 vaccine or a placebo.

The chain links TRBV10-2 to TRBJ1-2, with 7 bases fitting TRBD1. V dropped 8 bases and J dropped 0; count of bases not matched to a gene: 12. The V gene's germline CDR1 is WSHSY and CDR2 SAAADI. CDR3 size: 16 residues. The DNA for the CDR3 is TGCGCCAGCTCAATCGACAGGGCCTCCTCTAACTATGGCTACACCTTC. Translated: CASSIDRASSNYGYTF.

The CDR3 loop is CASSLAGTSGYNEQFF. Here the CDR3 DNA reads TGTGCCAGCAGCTTGGCCGGAACTAGCGGCTACAATGAGCAGTTCTTC. The rearrangement links TRBV5-6 to TRBJ2-1, with TRBD2 matching 8 bases. The V segment lost 0 bases and the J segment 3 bases; nucleotides outside the gene matches: 5. From germline, CDR1 is SGHDT and CDR2 YYEEEE. This CDR3 contains 16 residues.

In this sample, this clone turned up a few times. The chain is built from TRBV9 and TRBJ1-6; maybe TRBD1 (5 bases). CDR3 length: 17 amino acids. From germline, CDR1 is SGDLS and CDR2 YYNGEE. Trimming took 3 bases from V and 5 from J, leaving 18 bases between them. The CDR3 loop reads CASSATGGAQHNSPLHF. The CDR3 region has the DNA TGTGCCAGCAGCGCCACCGGGGGAGCCCAACATAATTCACCCCTCCACTTT.

This sequence joins TRBV19 and TRBJ2-3; 7 bases align to TRBD2. Germline CDR1 reads LNHDA; CDR2 reads SQIVND (reference sequence). V lost 7 bases to trimming and J lost 2 bases; unmatched junction nucleotides: 6. The CDR3 extends over 14 amino acids. The CDR3 sequence is CASNRREITDTQYF. The CDR3, as DNA: TGTGCCAGTAATCGGCGGGAGATCACAGATACGCAGTATTTT.

The chain combines TRBV5-5 with TRBJ2-1; TRBD2 matches 12 bases. Germline lookup yields CDR1 SGHKS and CDR2 YYEKEE (reference sequence). V shed 4 bases and J 13 bases; nucleotides not matched to a gene: 6. The CDR3 runs to 13 residues. The CDR3 region is CASSTGLAGSQFF. CDR3 in DNA: TGTGCCAGCAGCACCGGACTAGCGGGATCTCAGTTCTTC. Full variable domain (outside the CDR3, taken from reference TRBV5-5 and TRBJ2-1): DAGVTQSPTHLIKTRGQQVTLRCSPISGHKSVSWYQQVLGQGPQFIFQYYEKEERGRGNFPDRFSARQFPNYSSELNVNALLLGDSALYLCASSTGLAGSQFFGPGTRLTVL.

The V gene is TRBV27, the J gene TRBJ2-7; maybe TRBD2 (6 bases). CDR1 is MNHEY and CDR2 is SMNVEV in the germline V gene (reference sequence). The CDR3 consists of 12 residues. The V and J ends lost 8 bases and 3 bases respectively, with 11 bases between them. CDR3 nucleotide sequence: TGTGCCAGCCGGGGACTCTACTACGAGCAGTACTTC. Translating it yields CASRGLYYEQYF.

J is TRBJ1-5 and V is TRBV4-3; no reliable D call. This CDR3 is 13 amino acids long. Germline assignment: CDR1 LGHNA and CDR2 YSLEER. Trimming took off 0 bases at V and 7 bases at J, with 7 bases between the two ends. The CDR3 DNA follows: TGCGCCAGCAGCCAAGATCCTAGGCAGCCCCAGCATTTT. The encoded protein is CASSQDPRQPQHF.

The genes are TRBV28 and TRBJ2-5; a possible D gene is TRBD2 (5 bases). The germline V gene has CDR1 MDHEN and CDR2 SYDVKM. This CDR3 region has 14 residues. V was clipped by 4 bases and J by 2 bases, with 11 bases between them. The CDR3 region is CASSSIDYQETQYF. DNA for the CDR3: TGTGCCAGCAGTTCTATCGACTATCAAGAGACCCAGTACTTC.

This chain joins TRBV11-2 and TRBJ1-5; D perhaps matches TRBD1 (5 bases). CDR1 is SGHAT, CDR2 FQNNGV, per germline. The V end lost 5 bases, the J end lost 0 bases, and 11 bases lay between the germline ends. There are 15 residues in the CDR3. The CDR3 loop is CASSPGRNSNQPQHF. The CDR3 coding sequence is TGTGCCAGCAGCCCGGGACGGAATAGCAATCAGCCCCAGCATTTT.

The chain combines TRBV11-2 with TRBJ2-2; 7 positions match TRBD2. This CDR3 has 15 amino acids. J lost 6 bases, V lost 5 bases, and 9 bases had no gene match. CDR1 and CDR2 (germline): SGHAT, FQNNGV. The CDR3 nucleotides are TGTGCCAGCAGCCTAGGACCGAGCGGGGCCGGGGAGCTGTTTTTT. This sequence encodes CASSLGPSGAGELFF.